This T cell receptor (beta chain) comes out of a study of OX40 agonist ivuxolimab in advanced cancers. Study results and caveats: Averaging showed that CD8+ T cells had more expanded clones than CD4+ did.

A few counts support this clone. Its antigen is still unknown. Using immunoSEQ multiplex PCR, the repertoire was profiled, and TCRdb retains in-frame clones only, with some absent. The table has 65,000 to 85,000 clones, 65% to 90% seen once. The CDR3 has 14 residues. Germline lookup yields CDR1 LGHNA and CDR2 YNFKEQ. Trimming left V 4 bases short and J 0 bases short, with 7 bases between. This material consisted of CD4+ or CD8+ T cells sorted from blood, taken in a trial of the OX40 agonist ivuxolimab. V is TRBV4-2 and J is TRBJ1-5, with D hard to call. This sequence was found in an adult with an advanced solid tumor such as melanoma, head and neck, liver or kidney cancer. CDR3 amino acids: CASSRPDSNQPQHF. The CDR3 DNA reads as TGTGCCAGCAGCCGGCCAGATAGCAATCAGCCCCAGCATTTT.